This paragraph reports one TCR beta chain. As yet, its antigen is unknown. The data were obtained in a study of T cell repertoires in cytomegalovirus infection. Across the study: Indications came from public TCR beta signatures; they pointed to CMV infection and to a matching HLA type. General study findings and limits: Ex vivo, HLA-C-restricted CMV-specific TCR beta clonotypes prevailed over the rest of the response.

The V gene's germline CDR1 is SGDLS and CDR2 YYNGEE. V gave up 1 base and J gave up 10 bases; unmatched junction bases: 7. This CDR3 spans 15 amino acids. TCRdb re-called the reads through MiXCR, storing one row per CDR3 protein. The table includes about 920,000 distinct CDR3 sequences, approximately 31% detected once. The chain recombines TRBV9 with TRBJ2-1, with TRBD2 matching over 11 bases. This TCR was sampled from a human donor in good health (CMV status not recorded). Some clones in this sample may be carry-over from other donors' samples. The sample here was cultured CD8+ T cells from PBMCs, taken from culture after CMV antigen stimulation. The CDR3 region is CASSVTVAGGREQFF. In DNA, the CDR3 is TGTGCCAGCAGCGTAACGGTAGCGGGGGGGCGCGAGCAGTTCTTC.